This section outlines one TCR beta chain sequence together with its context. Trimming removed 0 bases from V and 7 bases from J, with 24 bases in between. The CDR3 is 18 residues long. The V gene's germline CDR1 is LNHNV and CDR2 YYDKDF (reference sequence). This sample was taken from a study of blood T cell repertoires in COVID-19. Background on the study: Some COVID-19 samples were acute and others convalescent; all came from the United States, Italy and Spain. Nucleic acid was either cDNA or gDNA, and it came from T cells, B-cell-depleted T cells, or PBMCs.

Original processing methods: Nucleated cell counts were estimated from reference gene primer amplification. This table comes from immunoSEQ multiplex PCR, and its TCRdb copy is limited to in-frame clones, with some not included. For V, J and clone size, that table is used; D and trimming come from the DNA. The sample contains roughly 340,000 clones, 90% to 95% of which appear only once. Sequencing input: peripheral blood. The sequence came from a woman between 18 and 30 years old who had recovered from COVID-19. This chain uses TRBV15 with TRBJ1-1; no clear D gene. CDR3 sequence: CATSRDPIRLKTVNEAFF. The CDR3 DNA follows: TGTGCCACCAGCAGAGACCCCATCCGGCTTAAGACTGTAAATGAAGCTTTCTTT. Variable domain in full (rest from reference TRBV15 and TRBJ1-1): DAMVIQNPRYQVTQFGKPVTLSCSQTLNHNVMYWYQQKSSQAPKLLFHYYDKDFNNEADTPDNFQSRRPNTSFCFLDIRSPGLGDTAMYLCATSRDPIRLKTVNEAFFGQGTRLTVV.